The 11 T cell receptor beta chains below were found in one sample sequenced in a study of T cells after posttransplantation cyclophosphamide. The assay was immunoSEQ multiplex PCR, and TCRdb's table has in-frame clones only and misses some. This repertoire lists nearly 25,000 clones without singletons; approximately 4.4% sits in the top ten. Sequenced input: PBMCs. These receptors were collected from a woman aged 45-59 years in good health, CMV-negative, and a related stem cell transplant donor.

There are many counts of this clone. The chain combines TRBV7-2 with TRBJ1-4; no clear D gene. Trimming pared 5 bases from V and 3 bases from J, leaving 13 bases between. This CDR3 is built from 15 residues. Germline V gene lookup returns CDR1 SGHTA and CDR2 FQGNSA. CDR3 sequence reads: CASSPLPGANEKLFF. Written as DNA, the CDR3 is TGTGCCAGCAGCCCATTACCGGGTGCTAATGAAAAACTGTTTTTT.

This clone showed up many times. CDR3 nucleotides: TGTGCCAGCAGCACACGACAGGGCGAGTATGGCTACACCTTC. The encoded protein is CASSTRQGEYGYTF. V and J are TRBV21-1 and TRBJ1-2; the table's TRBD1 call for D was not verified on the DNA. TRBV21-1 has pseudogene status. The CDR3 is 14 amino acids.

This clone was detected many times. This chain connects TRBV2 to TRBJ2-1; no definite D call. The V gene's germline CDR1 is SNHLY and CDR2 FYNNEI. V lost 2 bases to trimming and J lost 6 bases, with 11 bases between them. The CDR3 consists of 14 residues. This CDR3 is CASSEFPGVNEQFF. CDR3 bases: TGTGCCAGCAGTGAATTTCCAGGTGTCAATGAGCAGTTCTTC.

This clone was seen many times. V usage is TRBV30 and J usage is TRBJ1-2, with TRBD1 matching over 9 bases. After removal of 1 base from V and 2 bases from J, the junction contained 5 bases not matched to a gene. The germline V gene encodes CDR1 GTSNPN and CDR2 SVGIG (reference sequence). This CDR3 contains 15 residues. The CDR3 loop is CAWSDGTGWNYGYTF. The CDR3 nucleotides are TGTGCCTGGAGTGATGGGACAGGGTGGAACTATGGCTACACCTTC.

This clone was seen repeatedly, ten times or more. The V and J genes are TRBV28 and TRBJ2-1; D is uncertain. Germline V gives CDR1 MDHEN, CDR2 SYDVKM. With 2 bases removed from V and 2 bases from J, the gap between germline ends came to 16 bases. The CDR3 loop spans 17 amino acids. The CDR3: CASSLRLAGRTYNEQFF. CDR3 nucleotides: TGTGCCAGCAGTTTACGCCTCGCAGGCCGTACCTACAATGAGCAGTTCTTC.

This clone was detected ten times or more. This chain joins TRBV30 and TRBJ1-4; D uncertain. The CDR3 contains 14 residues. Germline V lookup: CDR1 GTSNPN, CDR2 SVGIG (reference sequence). V dropped 3 bases and J dropped 10 bases, with 18 bases sitting between them. DNA for the CDR3: TGTGCCTGGAGGGGAGAGGAGTTCCTGGGAAAACTGTTTTTT. As protein: CAWRGEEFLGKLFF.

This clone was counted many times. The gene calls are TRBV5-4 and TRBJ2-5, with a weak D call TRBD1 (5 bases). V lost 3 bases to trimming and J lost 2 bases, with 14 bases between them. The CDR3 loop spans 15 amino acids. The germline V gene encodes CDR1 SGHNT and CDR2 YYREEE (reference sequence). Here the CDR3 reads CASSYRTHHQETQYF. The CDR3 DNA sequence: TGTGCCAGCAGCTACAGGACCCATCATCAAGAGACCCAGTACTTC.

This clone was detected many times. The rearrangement uses TRBV21-1 and TRBJ1-1; TRBD1 is the table's D call and was not checked against the DNA. TRBV21-1 represents a pseudogene. This CDR3 has 13 residues. This CDR3 reads CASSKAKTGRYLF. CDR3 bases: TGTGCCAGCAGCAAAGCGAAGACAGGGAGGTACCTCTTT.

This clone has ten or more counts. The chain couples TRBV2 to TRBJ1-4, with 7 bases matching TRBD1. Per germline, CDR1 SNHLY and CDR2 FYNNEI. J gave up 8 bases and V 5 bases, and 2 bases lay outside the gene matches. The CDR3 has 12 residues. For the CDR3, the DNA is TGTGCCAGCAGTTACAGGGGCGAAAAACTGTTTTTT. Translation gives CASSYRGEKLFF.

This clone was detected ten times or more. The chain combines TRBV5-6 with TRBJ2-7, with D possibly being TRBD1 (6 bases). This CDR3 comprises 12 residues. From germline, CDR1 is SGHDT and CDR2 YYEEEE. V was shortened by 4 bases and J by 7 bases, with 12 bases between the two germline ends. The CDR3 here is CASSRGMDEQYF. The DNA for the CDR3 is TGTGCCAGCAGCAGGGGGATGGATGAGCAGTACTTC.

This clone was seen many times. The V and J genes are TRBV9 and TRBJ1-1; TRBD1 agrees at 8 bases. In germline, CDR1 is SGDLS, CDR2 YYNGEE. The CDR3 sequence is 14 residues long. J lost 1 base, V lost 6 bases, and 5 bases had no gene match. The DNA of the CDR3 is TGTGCCAGCACCCTCGGACAGGGGAACACTGAAGCTTTCTTT. Its protein product is CASTLGQGNTEAFF.